These T cell receptor beta chains were read from a single sample in a study of regulatory T cells in long-lasting Graves disease. Using its own MiXCR run on the multiplex PCR reads, TCRdb lists one record per CDR3 protein. The sample holds about 400,000 distinct CDR3 sequences; 15% to 20% are singletons and the top ten take 20%. The sample also formed part of further work on T cells in Graves' hyperthyroidism and ophthalmopathy.

The source was peripheral blood mononuclear cells (PBMCs), collected at new diagnosis, from a patient treated with antithyroid drugs. Receptor source: a woman younger than 30 with Graves disease. Each CDR3 is given with its conserved first and last residue. Each record gives: V gene, clone size, J gene, D gene, CDR3 DNA, CDR3 protein. The D gene is left open where the match is weak. Clone size is not always given. Where it is, it says once, few, many or a class for expanded clones.

V gene: TRBV5-1; clone size: -; J gene: TRBJ2-5; D gene: -; CDR3 DNA: TGCGCCAGCAGCCGCGGGGCCGACCAAGAGGCCCAGTACTTC; CDR3 protein: CASSRGADQEAQYF
V gene: TRBV9; clone size: -; J gene: TRBJ2-5; D gene: -; CDR3 DNA: TGTGCCAGCAGCGCCCCCGGCCGGGAGACCCAGTACTTC; CDR3 protein: CASSAPGRETQYF
V gene: TRBV12-3/TRBV12-4; clone size: few; J gene: TRBJ1-4; D gene: TRBD1; CDR3 DNA: TGTGCCAGCAGTTTGGAACAGGGGGAGGCAGAACTGTTTTTT; CDR3 protein: CASSLEQGEAELFF
V gene: TRBV12-3/TRBV12-4; clone size: many; J gene: TRBJ2-7; D gene: -; CDR3 DNA: TGTGCCAGCAGTTCCGGGACAACCTACGAGCAGTACTTC; CDR3 protein: CASSSGTTYEQYF
V gene: TRBV24-1; clone size: many; J gene: TRBJ2-7; D gene: TRBD1; CDR3 DNA: TGTGCCATACAGGGGACCAGCTCCTACGAGCAGTACTTC; CDR3 protein: CAIQGTSSYEQYF
V gene: TRBV9; clone size: -; J gene: TRBJ1-2; D gene: -; CDR3 DNA: TGTGCCAGCAGCGTAGAGCCGCTCCTGGGCTACACCTTC; CDR3 protein: CASSVEPLLGYTF
V gene: TRBV7-9; clone size: many; J gene: TRBJ2-7; D gene: -; CDR3 DNA: TGTGCCAGCAGCTTCGGGTCAGGGGCATCTCCTACGAGGCAGTACTTC; CDR3 protein: CASSFGSGASPTRQYF
V gene: TRBV3-1; clone size: many; J gene: TRBJ2-7; D gene: TRBD1; CDR3 DNA: TGTGCCAGCAGCCAAATCCGGGACAGGGAACAGTACTTC; CDR3 protein: CASSQIRDREQYF
V gene: TRBV6-2/TRBV6-3; clone size: few; J gene: TRBJ1-6; D gene: -; CDR3 DNA: TGTGCCAGCAGTCCCCAAAACGACAGGAATAATTCACCCCTCCACTTT; CDR3 protein: CASSPQNDRNNSPLHF
V gene: TRBV2; clone size: -; J gene: TRBJ2-1; D gene: -; CDR3 DNA: TGTGCCAGCGAAGGGCCGGGGGCCTTCAATGAGCAGTTCTTC; CDR3 protein: CASEGPGAFNEQFF
V gene: TRBV12-3/TRBV12-4; clone size: many; J gene: TRBJ2-7; D gene: -; CDR3 DNA: -; CDR3 protein: CASSFGEGYEQYF
V gene: TRBV6-1; clone size: -; J gene: TRBJ2-2; D gene: TRBD1; CDR3 DNA: TGTGCCAGCAGTGAACTGGGACAGGTGAACACCGGGGAGCTGTTTTTT; CDR3 protein: CASSELGQVNTGELFF
V gene: TRBV9; clone size: many; J gene: TRBJ1-1; D gene: -; CDR3 DNA: TGTGCCAGCAGCGTAGCTCTGAGAGAAGAAGCTTTCTTT; CDR3 protein: CASSVALREEAFF
V gene: TRBV5-4; clone size: -; J gene: TRBJ2-3; D gene: TRBD1; CDR3 DNA: TGTGCCAGCAGACCTCGGACAGGGGGTTTAGATACGCAGTATTTT; CDR3 protein: CASRPRTGGLDTQYF
V gene: TRBV6-2/TRBV6-3; clone size: -; J gene: TRBJ1-4; D gene: -; CDR3 DNA: TGTGCCAGCAGGGGCGTCAACAGTCAGCGAAAACTGTTTTTT; CDR3 protein: CASRGVNSQRKLFF
V gene: TRBV3-1; clone size: many; J gene: TRBJ1-1; D gene: -; CDR3 DNA: TGTGCCAGCAGCCTAGCAGGGGACACTGAAGCTTTCTTT; CDR3 protein: CASSLAGDTEAFF
V gene: TRBV28; clone size: -; J gene: TRBJ2-5; D gene: -; CDR3 DNA: TGTGCCAGCAGGTCCGGGGGGCTGGAGACCCAGTACTTC; CDR3 protein: CASRSGGLETQYF
V gene: TRBV19; clone size: many; J gene: TRBJ2-5; D gene: TRBD1; CDR3 DNA: TGTGCCAGTAGTTCCTGGACAGGGGGGACAAAAGAGACCCAGTACTTC; CDR3 protein: CASSSWTGGTKETQYF
V gene: TRBV19; clone size: -; J gene: TRBJ1-5; D gene: TRBD1; CDR3 DNA: TGTGCCAGTAGTTCCCCCAACAGGGGGCGAAGAAGCAATCAGCCCCAGCATTTT; CDR3 protein: CASSSPNRGRRSNQPQHF
V gene: TRBV5-1; clone size: many; J gene: TRBJ2-7; D gene: TRBD2; CDR3 DNA: TGCGCCAGCAGCAGCCAAGGGACTAGCGGGAGTTACGAGCAGTACTTC; CDR3 protein: CASSSQGTSGSYEQYF
V gene: TRBV12-3/TRBV12-4; clone size: many; J gene: TRBJ2-2; D gene: TRBD2; CDR3 DNA: TGTGCCAGCAGTTCCTGGAGGGCGGGAGGCCAAGCGAACACCGGGGAGCTGTTTTTT; CDR3 protein: CASSSWRAGGQANTGELFF
V gene: TRBV20-1; clone size: -; J gene: TRBJ2-1; D gene: TRBD2; CDR3 DNA: TGCAGTGCTAGCCTTAACTCACGACTAGCGGGATTTACCTACAATGAGCAGTTCTTC; CDR3 protein: CSASLNSRLAGFTYNEQFF
V gene: TRBV28; clone size: many; J gene: TRBJ2-4; D gene: -; CDR3 DNA: TGTGCCAGCATTCAACCGGGACAACCTCAAAACATTCAGTACTTC; CDR3 protein: CASIQPGQPQNIQYF
V gene: TRBV28; clone size: many; J gene: TRBJ1-2; D gene: -; CDR3 DNA: TGTGCCAGCAGTTTCCCCTCGCTCTATGGCTACACCTTC; CDR3 protein: CASSFPSLYGYTF
V gene: TRBV7-9; clone size: many; J gene: TRBJ2-1; D gene: TRBD2; CDR3 DNA: TGTGCCGGAGCCTTAGCGGGCAATGAGCAGTTCTTC; CDR3 protein: CAGALAGNEQFF
V gene: TRBV3-1; clone size: few; J gene: TRBJ1-2; D gene: TRBD1; CDR3 DNA: TGTGCCAGCAGCACCGACAGGGGACTAGGTGGCTACACCTTC; CDR3 protein: CASSTDRGLGGYTF
V gene: TRBV28; clone size: few; J gene: TRBJ2-5; D gene: TRBD2; CDR3 DNA: TGTGCCAGCAGTTTCGGGGGGGTGAAGACCCAGTACTTC; CDR3 protein: CASSFGGVKTQYF
V gene: TRBV19; clone size: few; J gene: TRBJ2-1; D gene: -; CDR3 DNA: TGTGCCAGTAAGCGACAGAGCTCCTACAATGAGCAGTTCTTC; CDR3 protein: CASKRQSSYNEQFF
V gene: TRBV7-9; clone size: once; J gene: TRBJ2-1; D gene: -; CDR3 DNA: TGTGCCAGCAGCTTAGCACCTGGAAACAATGAGCAGTTCTTC; CDR3 protein: CASSLAPGNNEQFF
V gene: TRBV5-6; clone size: many; J gene: TRBJ2-7; D gene: -; CDR3 DNA: TGTGCCAGCAGCTCTTACAGGGGGGGAGCCTACGAGCAGTACTTC; CDR3 protein: CASSSYRGGAYEQYF
V gene: TRBV5-1; clone size: many; J gene: TRBJ2-3; D gene: -; CDR3 DNA: TGCGCCAGCAGCGGAGACGGTATGAGCACAGATACGCAGTATTTT; CDR3 protein: CASSGDGMSTDTQYF